The clone carrying this T cell receptor (beta chain) was observed once. In the source study's methods: By means of reference gene primer amplification, nucleated cell counts were estimated. Sequencing used immunoSEQ multiplex PCR; TCRdb keeps in-frame clones, though not all of them. Clonal size and the V and J genes are those of that table, whereas D and trimming came from the DNA. The repertoire includes approximately 130,000 clones, 55% to 75% of them detected once, and around 2% sits in the top ten. The sample belongs to a study of blood T cell repertoires in COVID-19. Turning to the study itself: Sites across the United States, Italy and Spain contributed samples from acute and convalescent COVID-19.

The CDR3 is 15 amino acids. V dropped 0 bases and J dropped 4; count of bases not matched to a gene: 6. Germline V CDR1 and CDR2: SGHRS, YFSETQ. The sequence derives from a woman aged 70-85 years with acute or convalescent COVID-19. Sequenced sample: peripheral blood. This chain connects TRBV5-1 to TRBJ1-2; 7 positions agree with TRBD1. The CDR3 loop reads CASSLAPGQSYGYTF. For the CDR3, the DNA is TGCGCCAGCAGCTTGGCCCCGGGACAGAGCTATGGCTACACCTTC.